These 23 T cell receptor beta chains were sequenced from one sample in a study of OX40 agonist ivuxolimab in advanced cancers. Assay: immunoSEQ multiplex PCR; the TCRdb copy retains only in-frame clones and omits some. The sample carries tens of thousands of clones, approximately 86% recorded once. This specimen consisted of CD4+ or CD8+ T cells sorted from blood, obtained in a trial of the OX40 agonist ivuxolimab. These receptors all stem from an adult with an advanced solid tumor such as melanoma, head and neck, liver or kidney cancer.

CDR3 DNA sequence: TGTGCCAGTAAGCCCACAGGGGGCTACGAGCAGTACTTC. It yields the protein CASKPTGGYEQYF. V is TRBV19 and J is TRBJ2-7, with 8 bases identical to TRBD1. CDR1 is LNHDA and CDR2 is SQIVND in the germline V gene (reference sequence). After removal of 7 bases from V and 3 bases from J, the junction contained 5 bases not matched to a gene. This CDR3 is 13 amino acids long.

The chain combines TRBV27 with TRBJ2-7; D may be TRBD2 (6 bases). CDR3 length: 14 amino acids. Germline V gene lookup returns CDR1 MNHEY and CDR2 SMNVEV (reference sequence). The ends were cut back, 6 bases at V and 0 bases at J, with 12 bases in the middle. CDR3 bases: TGTGCCAGCAGAGGGGACTTCAGCTCCTACGAGCAGTACTTC. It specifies CASRGDFSSYEQYF.

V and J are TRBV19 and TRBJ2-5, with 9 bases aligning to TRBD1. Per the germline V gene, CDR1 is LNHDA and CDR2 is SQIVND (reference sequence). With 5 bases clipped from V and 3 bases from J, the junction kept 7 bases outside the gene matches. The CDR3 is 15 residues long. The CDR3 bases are TGTGCCAGTAGTTTTCGACAGGGGGTAGAAGAGACCCAGTACTTC. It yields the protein CASSFRQGVEETQYF. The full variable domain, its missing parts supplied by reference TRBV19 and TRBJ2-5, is DGGITQSPKYLFRKEGQNVTLSCEQNLNHDAMYWYRQDPGQGLRLIYYSQIVNDFQKGDIAEGYSVSREKKESFPLTVTSAQKNPTAFYLCASSFRQGVEETQYFGPGTRLLVL.

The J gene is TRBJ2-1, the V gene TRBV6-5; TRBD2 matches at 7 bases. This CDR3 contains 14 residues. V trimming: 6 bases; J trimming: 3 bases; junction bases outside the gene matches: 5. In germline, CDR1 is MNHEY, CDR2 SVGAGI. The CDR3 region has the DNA TGTGCCAGCAGGGGGCGGGAGTTCTACAATGAGCAGTTCTTC. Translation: CASRGREFYNEQFF.

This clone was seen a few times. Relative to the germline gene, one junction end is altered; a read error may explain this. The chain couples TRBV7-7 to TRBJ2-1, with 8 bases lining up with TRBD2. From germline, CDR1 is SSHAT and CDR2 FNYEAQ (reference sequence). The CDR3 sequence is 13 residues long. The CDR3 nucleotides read TGTGCTAGCAGCTTAGGACTAGCTCAGGAGCAGTTCTTC. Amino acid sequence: CASSLGLAQEQFF.

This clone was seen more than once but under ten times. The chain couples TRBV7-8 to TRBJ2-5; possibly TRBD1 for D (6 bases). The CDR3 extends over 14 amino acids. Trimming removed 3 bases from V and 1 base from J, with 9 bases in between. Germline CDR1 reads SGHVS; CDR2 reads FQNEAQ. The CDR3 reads CASSFQTGQETQYF. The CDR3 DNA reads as TGTGCCAGCAGCTTTCAGACAGGCCAAGAGACCCAGTACTTC.

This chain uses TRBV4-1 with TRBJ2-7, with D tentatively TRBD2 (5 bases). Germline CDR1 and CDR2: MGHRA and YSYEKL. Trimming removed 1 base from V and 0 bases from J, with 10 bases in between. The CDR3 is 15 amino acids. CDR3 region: CASSQGGSGSYEQYF. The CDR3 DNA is TGCGCCAGCAGCCAAGGAGGGTCAGGCTCCTACGAGCAGTACTTC.

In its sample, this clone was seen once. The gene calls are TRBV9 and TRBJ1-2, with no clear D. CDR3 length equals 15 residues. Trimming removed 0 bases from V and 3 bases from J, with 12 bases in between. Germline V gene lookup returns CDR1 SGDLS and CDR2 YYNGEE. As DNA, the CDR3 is TGTGCCAGCAGCGTAGACCGTGGGGAATACTATGGCTACACCTTC. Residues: CASSVDRGEYYGYTF.

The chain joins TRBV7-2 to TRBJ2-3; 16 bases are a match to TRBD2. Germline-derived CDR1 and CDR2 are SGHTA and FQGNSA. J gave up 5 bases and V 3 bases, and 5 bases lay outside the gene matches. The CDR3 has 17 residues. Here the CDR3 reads CASSLGLAGGSGDTQYF. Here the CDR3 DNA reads TGTGCCAGCAGCTTGGGACTAGCGGGAGGGTCGGGAGATACGCAGTATTTT. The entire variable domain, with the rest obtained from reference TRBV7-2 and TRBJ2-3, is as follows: GAGVSQSPSNKVTEKGKDVELRCDPISGHTALYWYRQSLGQGLEFLIYFQGNSAPDKSGLPSDRFSAERTGGSVSTLTIQRTQQEDSAVYLCASSLGLAGGSGDTQYFGPGTRLTVL.

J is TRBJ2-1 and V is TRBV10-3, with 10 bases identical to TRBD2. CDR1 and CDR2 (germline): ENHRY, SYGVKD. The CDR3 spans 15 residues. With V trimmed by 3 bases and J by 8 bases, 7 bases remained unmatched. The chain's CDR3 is CAISDLAGEGYEQFF. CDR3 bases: TGTGCCATCAGTGACCTAGCGGGAGAGGGGTATGAGCAGTTCTTC.

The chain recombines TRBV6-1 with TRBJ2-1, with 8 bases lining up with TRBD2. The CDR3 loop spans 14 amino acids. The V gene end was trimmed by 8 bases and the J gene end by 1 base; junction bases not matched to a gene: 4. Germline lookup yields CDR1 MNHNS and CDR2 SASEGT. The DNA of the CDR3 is TGTGCCAGCTCACCGGGAGGGTCCTACAATGAGCAGTTCTTC. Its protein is CASSPGGSYNEQFF.

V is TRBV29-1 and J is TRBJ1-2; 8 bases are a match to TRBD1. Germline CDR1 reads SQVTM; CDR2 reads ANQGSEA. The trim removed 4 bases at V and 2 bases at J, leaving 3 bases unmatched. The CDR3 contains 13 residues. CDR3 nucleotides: TGCAGCGTTGCCCGGACAGGGAACTATGGCTACACCTTC. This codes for CSVARTGNYGYTF.

The CDR3 sequence is CASSLTGGYTEAFF. CDR3 in DNA: TGTGCCAGCAGCTTGACAGGGGGCTACACTGAAGCTTTCTTT. The chain employs TRBV5-5 and TRBJ1-1; 9 nucleotides align to TRBD1. This CDR3 spans 14 amino acids. Looked up from germline, CDR1 is SGHKS and CDR2 is YYEKEE (reference sequence). J lost 3 bases, V lost 1 base, and 1 base had no gene match.

The chain's CDR3 is CASSEYRGDDEQYF. CDR3 DNA: TGTGCCAGCAGTGAATACAGGGGGGACGACGAGCAGTACTTC. This chain uses TRBV6-1 with TRBJ2-7; TRBD1 matches at 8 bases. This CDR3 spans 14 amino acids. Germline trimming cut 2 bases from V and 5 bases from J; bases unmatched to any gene: 5. CDR1 is MNHNS and CDR2 is SASEGT in the germline V gene.

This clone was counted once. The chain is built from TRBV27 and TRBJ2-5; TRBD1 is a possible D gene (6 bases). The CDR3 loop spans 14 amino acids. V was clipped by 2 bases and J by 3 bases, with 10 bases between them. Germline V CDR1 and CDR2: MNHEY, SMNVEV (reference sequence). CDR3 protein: CASSLRAGEETQYF. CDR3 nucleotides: TGTGCCAGCAGTTTAAGGGCAGGGGAAGAGACCCAGTACTTC.

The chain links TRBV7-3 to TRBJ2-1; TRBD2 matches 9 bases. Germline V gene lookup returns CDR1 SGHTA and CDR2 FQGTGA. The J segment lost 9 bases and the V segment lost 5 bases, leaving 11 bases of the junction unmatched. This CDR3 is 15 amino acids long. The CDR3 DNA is TGTGCCAGCAGCCCGCTTGGACTAGCGTCGGGTGAGCAGTTCTTC. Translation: CASSPLGLASGEQFF.

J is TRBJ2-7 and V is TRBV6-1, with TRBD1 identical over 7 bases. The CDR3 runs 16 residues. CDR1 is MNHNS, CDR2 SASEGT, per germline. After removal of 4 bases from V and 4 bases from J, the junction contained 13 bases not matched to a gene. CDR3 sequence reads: CASSGLTGRAPYEQYF. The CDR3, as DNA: TGTGCCAGCAGTGGACTGACAGGGCGAGCTCCGTACGAGCAGTACTTC.

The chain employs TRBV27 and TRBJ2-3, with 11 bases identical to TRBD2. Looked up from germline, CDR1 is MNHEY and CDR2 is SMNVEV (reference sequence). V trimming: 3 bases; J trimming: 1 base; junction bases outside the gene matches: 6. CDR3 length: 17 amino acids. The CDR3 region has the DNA TGTGCCAGCAGTTTTGCGGGACTAGCGGAAGGCACAGATACGCAGTATTTT. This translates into CASSFAGLAEGTDTQYF.

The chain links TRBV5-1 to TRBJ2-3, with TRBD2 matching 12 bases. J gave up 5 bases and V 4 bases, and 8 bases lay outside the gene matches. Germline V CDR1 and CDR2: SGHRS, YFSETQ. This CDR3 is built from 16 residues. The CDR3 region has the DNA TGCGCCAGCAGCAGGCGTTCGGGACTAGCGGGAGATACGCAGTATTTT. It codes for CASSRRSGLAGDTQYF.

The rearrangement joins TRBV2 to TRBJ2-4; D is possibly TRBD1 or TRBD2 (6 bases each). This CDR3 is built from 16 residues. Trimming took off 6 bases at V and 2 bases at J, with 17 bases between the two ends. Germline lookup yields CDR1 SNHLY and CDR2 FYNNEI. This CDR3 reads CASRQGLSLTKNIQYF. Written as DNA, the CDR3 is TGTGCCAGCAGACAGGGACTTTCTCTGACCAAAAACATTCAGTACTTC.

The CDR3 DNA reads as TGTGCCAGCACCCCCCGTAACAGGGCGGAGACCCAGTACTTC. This gives the protein CASTPRNRAETQYF. The chain couples TRBV11-2 to TRBJ2-5, with a weak D call TRBD1 (6 bases). The V gene's germline CDR1 is SGHAT and CDR2 FQNNGV. V shed 7 bases and J shed 5 bases, with 17 bases lying between them. The CDR3 has 14 amino acids.

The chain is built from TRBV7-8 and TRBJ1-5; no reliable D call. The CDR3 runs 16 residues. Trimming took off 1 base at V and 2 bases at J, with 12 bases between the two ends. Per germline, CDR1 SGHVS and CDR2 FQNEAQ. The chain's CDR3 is CASSLGLGKGNQPQHF. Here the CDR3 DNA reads TGTGCCAGCAGCTTAGGTCTGGGGAAGGGCAATCAGCCCCAGCATTTT. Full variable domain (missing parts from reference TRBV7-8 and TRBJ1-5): GAGVSQSPRYKVAKRGQDVALRCDPISGHVSLFWYQQALGQGPEFLTYFQNEAQLDKSGLPSDRFFAERPEGSVSTLKIQRTQQEDSAVYLCASSLGLGKGNQPQHFGDGTRLSIL.

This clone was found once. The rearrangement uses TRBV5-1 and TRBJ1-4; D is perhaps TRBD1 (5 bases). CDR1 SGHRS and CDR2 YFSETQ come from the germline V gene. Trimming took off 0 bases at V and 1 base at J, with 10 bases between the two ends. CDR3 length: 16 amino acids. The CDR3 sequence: CASSLGQWGTNEKLFF. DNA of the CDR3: TGCGCCAGCAGCTTGGGACAGTGGGGAACTAATGAAAAACTGTTTTTT.